Below, 8 T cell receptor beta chains from the same sample are listed, as sequenced in a study of blood T cell repertoires in COVID-19. Generated by immunoSEQ multiplex PCR, the TCRdb table keeps only in-frame clones and is missing some. Of over 40,000 clones in the sample, 92% were seen once. The sequenced sample was peripheral blood. The receptors stem from a human donor in a cohort sampled during active COVID-19.

The genes are TRBV9 and TRBJ1-1; D call uncertain. V dropped 10 bases and J dropped 3 bases, with 13 bases sitting between them. Germline lookup yields CDR1 SGDLS and CDR2 YYNGEE. This CDR3 spans 12 amino acids. As DNA, the CDR3 is TGTGCCGCCCCTGGGCCCCACACTGAAGCTTTCTTT. It is translated as CAAPGPHTEAFF.

CDR3 amino acids: CASLLSGSSNEQFF. The CDR3 DNA reads TGTGCCAGCCTCCTTAGCGGGAGTTCGAATGAGCAGTTCTTC. The rearrangement links TRBV2 to TRBJ2-1, with 9 positions matching TRBD2. Germline V gene lookup returns CDR1 SNHLY and CDR2 FYNNEI. The CDR3 is 14 amino acids. V shed 8 bases and J 7 bases; nucleotides not matched to a gene: 9.

This chain uses TRBV24-1 with TRBJ2-7; D gene ambiguous. The CDR3 is made up of 11 amino acids. Germline V gene lookup returns CDR1 KGHDR and CDR2 SFDVKD. Trimming stripped 4 bases from V and 3 bases from J, with 3 bases between. CDR3 region: CATSDGYEQYF. The CDR3 DNA reads TGTGCCACCAGTGACGGCTACGAGCAGTACTTC.

In this sample, this clone turned up once. This chain uses TRBV10-3 with TRBJ2-2; weak D call: TRBD2 (5 bases). Germline CDR1 reads ENHRY; CDR2 reads SYGVKD. The V and J ends lost 0 bases and 6 bases respectively, with 14 bases between them. The CDR3 is 16 amino acids. The CDR3, as DNA: TGTGCCATCAGTGAGTCAGGTCATAGGGAGCCCGGGGAGCTGTTTTTT. The encoded protein is CAISESGHREPGELFF.

The chain couples TRBV4-1 to TRBJ2-1; weak D call: TRBD1 (7 bases). This CDR3 is 15 amino acids long. The V end was cut by 3 bases, the J end by 8 bases, with 17 bases between. Germline V gives CDR1 MGHRA, CDR2 YSYEKL. The CDR3 bases are TGCGCCAGCAGCCAGACCAGGGGGGTTCTGTATGAGCAGTTCTTC. It specifies CASSQTRGVLYEQFF.

The chain employs TRBV7-2 and TRBJ2-7, with 9 nucleotides matching TRBD2. V was pared by 5 bases and J by 4 bases, with 3 bases of the junction left unmatched. Germline CDR1 SGHTA, CDR2 FQGNSA. The CDR3 is 13 residues long. CDR3 loop: CASSGLAGYEQYF. DNA for the CDR3: TGTGCCAGCAGCGGCCTAGCGGGGTACGAGCAGTACTTC.

The chain carries TRBV6-2 or TRBV6-3 and TRBJ2-1; perhaps TRBD2 as D (6 bases). The CDR3 sequence is 15 residues long. Germline V gene sequence: CDR1 MNHEY, CDR2 SVGEGT. V was pared by 5 bases and J by 2 bases, with 13 bases between. This CDR3 reads CASSPGSRTYNEQFF. Written as DNA, the CDR3 is TGTGCCAGCAGTCCCGGGAGCAGAACCTACAATGAGCAGTTCTTC.

The chain links TRBV9 to TRBJ2-3, with 12 nucleotides matching TRBD2. CDR3 size: 19 residues. Germline-derived CDR1 and CDR2 are SGDLS and YYNGEE. The J segment lost 5 bases and the V segment lost 0 bases, leaving 13 bases of the junction unmatched. In DNA, the CDR3 is TGTGCCAGCAGCGTAGAGGGCCTGACTAGCGGGGGCCGGAGAGATACGCAGTATTTT. Residues: CASSVEGLTSGGRRDTQYF.